Here is one T cell receptor beta chain with its context. This sample is drawn from a study of blood T cell repertoires in COVID-19. About the research overall: The samples span acute and convalescent COVID-19 from the United States, Italy and Spain. Sources were T cells, B-cell-depleted T cells, or PBMCs; the material itself was cDNA or gDNA.

As originally analysed: Nucleated cell number was recorded as an estimate derived from reference gene primer amplification. Profiling relied on immunoSEQ multiplex PCR, and the TCRdb table lists in-frame clones only, not all of them. Clonal size and the V and J genes are those of that table, whereas D and trimming came from the DNA. Of 300,000 to 400,000 clones in the sample, 87% were seen once. CDR3 length: 16 residues. The germline V gene has CDR1 MNHEY and CDR2 SVGAGI. The V end lost 4 bases, the J end lost 5 bases, and 20 bases lay between the germline ends. The clonotype comes from a woman aged 55-75 years with COVID-19, enrolled during active disease. Source material: peripheral blood. The rearrangement links TRBV6-5 to TRBJ2-5; possibly TRBD1 for D (5 bases). CDR3 protein: CASSLTSYRSAETQYF. The CDR3 DNA follows: TGTGCCAGCAGTTTGACTTCTTACAGGTCGGCGGAGACCCAGTACTTC.